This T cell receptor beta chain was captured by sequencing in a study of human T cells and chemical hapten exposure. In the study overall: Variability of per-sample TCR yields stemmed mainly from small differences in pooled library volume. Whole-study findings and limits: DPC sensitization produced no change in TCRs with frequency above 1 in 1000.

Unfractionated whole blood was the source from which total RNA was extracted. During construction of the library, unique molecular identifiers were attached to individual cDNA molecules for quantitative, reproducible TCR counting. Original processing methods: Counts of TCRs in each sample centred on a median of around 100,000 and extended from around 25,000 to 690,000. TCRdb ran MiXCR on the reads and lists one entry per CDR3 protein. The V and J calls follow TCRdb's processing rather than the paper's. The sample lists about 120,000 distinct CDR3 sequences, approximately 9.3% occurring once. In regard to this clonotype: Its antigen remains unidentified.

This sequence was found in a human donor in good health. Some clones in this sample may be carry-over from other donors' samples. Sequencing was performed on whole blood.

The CDR3, as DNA: TGTGCCAGCGGTGGGGCAGGGGGCGGCTACGAGCAGTACTTC. This sequence encodes CASGGAGGGYEQYF. J is TRBJ2-7 and V is TRBV2, with TRBD1 identical over 8 bases. The germline gives CDR1 SNHLY, CDR2 FYNNEI. This CDR3 contains 14 residues. Germline trimming cut 8 bases from V and 3 bases from J; bases unmatched to any gene: 9.